A selection of T cell receptor beta chains follows, all from one sample in a study of blood T cells in healthy people across ages. TCRdb used MiXCR to reprocess the 5' RACE reads, holding one entry per CDR3 protein. The repertoire holds about 1,600,000 distinct CDR3 sequences, with roughly 45% as singletons. The specimen was blood. The receptors derive from a young woman in good health. Each CDR3 is given with its conserved first and last residue.

TRBV12-3/TRBV12-4	16	TRBJ2-3	CASSLSSGGTRDTQYF
TRBV6-5	15	TRBJ1-1	CASSYSLASTTEAFF
TRBV6-6	14	TRBJ2-2	CASIRSRNTGELFF
TRBV3-1	16	TRBJ2-3	CASSQEGSGRRNTQYF
TRBV18	11	TRBJ2-1	CASSPLNEQFF
TRBV20-1	14	TRBJ2-1	CSAGHGGLSREQFF
TRBV7-9	14	TRBJ2-3	CASETRGETDTQYF
TRBV10-3	15	TRBJ2-1	CAISATSGSQGEQFF
TRBV6-2/TRBV6-3	14	TRBJ2-5	CASSSRTTQETQYF
TRBV25-1	14	TRBJ2-3	CASSGVRIADTQYF
TRBV20-1	15	TRBJ2-7	CSARDGSGLSDEQYF
TRBV6-6	12	TRBJ2-7	CASSYAEREQYF
TRBV6-1	11	TRBJ1-1	CASSVRFEAFF
TRBV12-3/TRBV12-4	17	TRBJ2-3	CASSTLTSGLPPDTQYF
TRBV12-3/TRBV12-4	16	TRBJ1-2	CASSLVGQGHEDGYTF
TRBV13	17	TRBJ1-6	CASSPRGGHSYNSPLHF
TRBV4-2	15	TRBJ1-2	CTSSQDGQGLYGYTF